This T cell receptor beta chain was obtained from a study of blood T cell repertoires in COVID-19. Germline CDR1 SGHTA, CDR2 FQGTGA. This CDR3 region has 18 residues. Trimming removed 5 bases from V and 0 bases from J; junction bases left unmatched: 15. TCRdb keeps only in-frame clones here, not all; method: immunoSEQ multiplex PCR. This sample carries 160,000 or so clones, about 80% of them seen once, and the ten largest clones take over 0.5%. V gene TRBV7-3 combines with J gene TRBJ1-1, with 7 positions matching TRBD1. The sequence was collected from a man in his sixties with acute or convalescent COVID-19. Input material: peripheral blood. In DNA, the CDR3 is TGTGCCAGCAGCCCCCGGGTCGTACAGGGGAGGATGAACACTGAAGCTTTCTTT. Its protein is CASSPRVVQGRMNTEAFF.